This TCR beta chain was sequenced during a study of molecular identifiers for immune sequencing clone quantification. TCRdb itself ran the PCR reads through MiXCR, one entry per CDR3 protein. Among some 41,000 distinct CDR3 sequences listed, approximately 24% were seen once. CDR3 length equals 15 residues. V dropped 0 bases and J dropped 3; count of bases not matched to a gene: 4. Germline assignment: CDR1 SGHTS and CDR2 YDEGEE. This TCR was recovered from a human donor in good health. Some libraries in this study had Jurkat cell RNA spiked in. This chain connects TRBV5-8 to TRBJ2-7; 9 nucleotides align to TRBD2. Sequencing used naive CD8+ T cells from blood, with Jurkat cell RNA spiked in. Indicated subset: FACS-sorted CD8+CD4-CCR7+CD45RA+ naive T cells. In DNA form, the CDR3 reads TGTGCCAGCAGCTTGGAAGCGGGAGGTTTCTACGAGCAGTACTTC. Amino acid sequence: CASSLEAGGFYEQYF. The whole variable domain, filled in from reference TRBV5-8 and TRBJ2-7, reads EAGVTQSPTHLIKTRGQQATLRCSPISGHTSVYWYQQALGLGLQFLLWYDEGEERNRGNFPPRFSGRQFPNYSSELNVNALELEDSALYLCASSLEAGGFYEQYFGPGTRLTVT.